This T cell receptor (beta chain) was sequenced during a study of monozygotic twins with inflammatory bowel disease. Phlebotomy per donor yielded a single 2.5 ml blood sample. The CDR3 contains 14 residues. Germline V CDR1 and CDR2: MDHEN, SYDVKM. From the 5' RACE reads, TCRdb lists one entry per CDR3 protein and no DNA. With fewer than 450,000 distinct CDR3 sequences in the sample, the ten largest clones hold around 2.6%. This chain links TRBV28 with TRBJ1-2. The clonotype originates from a human donor with ulcerative colitis or Crohn's disease, or a healthy co-twin of an affected twin (not recorded which). Sample: blood. The CDR3 sequence is CASTFVRRNYGYTF.